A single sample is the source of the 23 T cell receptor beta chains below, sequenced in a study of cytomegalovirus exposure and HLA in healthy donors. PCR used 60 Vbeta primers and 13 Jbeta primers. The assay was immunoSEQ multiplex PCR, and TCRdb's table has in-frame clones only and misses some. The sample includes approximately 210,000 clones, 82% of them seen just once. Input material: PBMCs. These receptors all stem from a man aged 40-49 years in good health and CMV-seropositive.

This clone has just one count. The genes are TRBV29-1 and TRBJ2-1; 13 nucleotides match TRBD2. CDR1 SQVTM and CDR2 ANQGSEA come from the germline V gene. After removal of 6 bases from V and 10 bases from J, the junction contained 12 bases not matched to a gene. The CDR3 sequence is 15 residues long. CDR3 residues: CSVNLLAGGPGEQFF. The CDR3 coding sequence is TGCAGCGTGAACCTACTAGCGGGAGGGCCAGGGGAGCAGTTCTTC.

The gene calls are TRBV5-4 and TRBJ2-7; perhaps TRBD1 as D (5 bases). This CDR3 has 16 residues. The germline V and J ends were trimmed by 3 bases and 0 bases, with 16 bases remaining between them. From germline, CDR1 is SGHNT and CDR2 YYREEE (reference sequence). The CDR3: CASSYPEAGPSYEQYF. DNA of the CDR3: TGTGCCAGCAGCTACCCTGAAGCAGGGCCCTCCTACGAGCAGTACTTC.

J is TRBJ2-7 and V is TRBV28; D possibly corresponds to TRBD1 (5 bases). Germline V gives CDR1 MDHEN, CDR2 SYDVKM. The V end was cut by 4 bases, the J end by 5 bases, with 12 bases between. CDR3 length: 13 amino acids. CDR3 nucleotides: TGTGCCAGCAGTTCCAGGGAACTCGACGAGCAGTACTTC. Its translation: CASSSRELDEQYF.

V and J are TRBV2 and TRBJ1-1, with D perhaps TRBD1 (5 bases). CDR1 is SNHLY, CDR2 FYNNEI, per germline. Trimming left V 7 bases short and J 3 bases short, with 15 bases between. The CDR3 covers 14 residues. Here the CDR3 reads CASILGGLDTEAFF. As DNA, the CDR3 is TGTGCCAGCATCCTCGGGGGGTTAGACACTGAAGCTTTCTTT.

CDR3 DNA: TGTGCCAGCAGTCCTTTCCGACAGGGAAAAGCTTTCTTT. This translates into CASSPFRQGKAFF. This chain joins TRBV28 and TRBJ1-1, with 7 bases identical to TRBD1. Germline-derived CDR1 and CDR2 are MDHEN and SYDVKM. J was trimmed by 9 bases and V by 5 bases; bases with no gene match: 9. The CDR3 sequence is 13 residues long. The full variable domain, in which reference TRBV28 and TRBJ1-1 provide the parts outside the CDR3, is DVKVTQSSRYLVKRTGEKVFLECVQDMDHENMFWYRQDPGLGLRLIYFSYDVKMKEKGDIPEGYSVSREKKERFSLILESASTNQTSMYLCASSPFRQGKAFFGQGTRLTVV.

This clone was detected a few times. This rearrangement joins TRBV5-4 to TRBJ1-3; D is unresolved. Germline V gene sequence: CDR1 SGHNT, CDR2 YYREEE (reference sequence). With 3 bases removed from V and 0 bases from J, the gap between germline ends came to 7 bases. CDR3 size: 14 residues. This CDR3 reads CASSSPSSGNTIYF. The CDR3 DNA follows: TGTGCCAGCAGCTCCCCGTCCTCTGGAAACACCATATATTTT.

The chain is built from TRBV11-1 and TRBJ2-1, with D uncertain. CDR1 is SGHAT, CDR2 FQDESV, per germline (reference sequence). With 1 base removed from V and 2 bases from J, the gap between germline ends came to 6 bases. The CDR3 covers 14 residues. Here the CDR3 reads CASSLERTYNEQFF. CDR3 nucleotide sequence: TGTGCCAGCAGCTTAGAGAGAACCTACAATGAGCAGTTCTTC.

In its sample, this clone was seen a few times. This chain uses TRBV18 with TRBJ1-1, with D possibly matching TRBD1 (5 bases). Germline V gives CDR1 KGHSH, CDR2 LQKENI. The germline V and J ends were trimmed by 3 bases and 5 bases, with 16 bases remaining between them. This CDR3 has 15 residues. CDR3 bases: TGTGCCAGCTCACCCCGGGGCCCCGGGGGTACTGAAGCTTTCTTT. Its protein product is CASSPRGPGGTEAFF. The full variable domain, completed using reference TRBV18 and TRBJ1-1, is NAGVMQNPRHLVRRRGQEARLRCSPMKGHSHVYWYRQLPEEGLKFMVYLQKENIIDESGMPKERFSAEFPKEGPSILRIQQVVRGDSAAYFCASSPRGPGGTEAFFGQGTRLTVV.

This chain's CDR3 is CSVEPPRSYEQFF. CDR3 bases: TGCAGCGTTGAACCCCCTAGAAGCTATGAGCAGTTCTTC. The rearrangement joins TRBV29-1 to TRBJ2-1, with D uncertain. V lost 2 bases and J lost 8, with 13 bases in between. The CDR3 is 13 residues long. Germline CDR1 SQVTM, CDR2 ANQGSEA.

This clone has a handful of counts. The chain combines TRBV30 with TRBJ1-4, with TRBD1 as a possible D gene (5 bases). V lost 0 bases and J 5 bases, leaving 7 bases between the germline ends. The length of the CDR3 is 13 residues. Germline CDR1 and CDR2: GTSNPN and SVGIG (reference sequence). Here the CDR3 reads CAWSVAGNEKLFF. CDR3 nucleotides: TGTGCCTGGAGTGTGGCAGGGAATGAAAAACTGTTTTTT.

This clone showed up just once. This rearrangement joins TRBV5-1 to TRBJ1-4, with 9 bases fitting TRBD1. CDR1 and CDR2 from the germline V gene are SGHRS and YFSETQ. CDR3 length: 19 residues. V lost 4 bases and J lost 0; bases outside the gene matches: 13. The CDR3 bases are TGCGCCAGCAGCCTTGGGACGGGACAGGGACTTGCAACTAATGAAAAACTGTTTTTT. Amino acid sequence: CASSLGTGQGLATNEKLFF.

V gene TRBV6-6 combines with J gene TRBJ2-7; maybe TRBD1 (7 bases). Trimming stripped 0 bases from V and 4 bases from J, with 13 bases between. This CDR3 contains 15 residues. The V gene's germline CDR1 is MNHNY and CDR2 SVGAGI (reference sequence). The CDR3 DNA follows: TGTGCCAGCAGTTACTCAGGGGGCGCGGGGTACGAGCAGTACGTC. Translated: CASSYSGGAGYEQYV.

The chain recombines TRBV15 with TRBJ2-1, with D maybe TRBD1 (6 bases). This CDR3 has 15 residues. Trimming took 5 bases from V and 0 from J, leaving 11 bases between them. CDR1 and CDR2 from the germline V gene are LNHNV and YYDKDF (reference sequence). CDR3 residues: CATSGRTASYNEQFF. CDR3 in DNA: TGTGCCACCAGCGGCCGGACAGCCTCCTACAATGAGCAGTTCTTC.

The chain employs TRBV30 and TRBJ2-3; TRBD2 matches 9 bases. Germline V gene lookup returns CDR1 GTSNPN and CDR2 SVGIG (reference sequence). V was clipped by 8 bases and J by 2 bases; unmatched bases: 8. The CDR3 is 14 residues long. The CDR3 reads CAGETSGYTDTQYF. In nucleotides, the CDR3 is TGTGCCGGTGAGACTAGCGGATACACAGATACGCAGTATTTT.

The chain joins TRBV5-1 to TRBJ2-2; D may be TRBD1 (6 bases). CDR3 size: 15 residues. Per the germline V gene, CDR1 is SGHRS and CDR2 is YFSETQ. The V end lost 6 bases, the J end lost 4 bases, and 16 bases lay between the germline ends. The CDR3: CASTYGGGGTGELFF. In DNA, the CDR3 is TGCGCCAGCACCTATGGGGGCGGCGGCACCGGGGAGCTGTTTTTT. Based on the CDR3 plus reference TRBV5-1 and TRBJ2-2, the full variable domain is KAGVTQTPRYLIKTRGQQVTLSCSPISGHRSVSWYQQTPGQGLQFLFEYFSETQRNKGNFPGRFSGRQFSNSRSEMNVSTLELGDSALYLCASTYGGGGTGELFFGEGSRLTVL.

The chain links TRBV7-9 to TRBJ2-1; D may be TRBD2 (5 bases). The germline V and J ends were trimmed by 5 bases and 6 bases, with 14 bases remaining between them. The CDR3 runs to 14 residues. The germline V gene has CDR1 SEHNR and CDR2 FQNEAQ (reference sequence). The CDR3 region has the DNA TGTGCCAGCAGCCCCCGGCTAGCTGGCAATGAGCAGTTCTTC. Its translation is CASSPRLAGNEQFF.

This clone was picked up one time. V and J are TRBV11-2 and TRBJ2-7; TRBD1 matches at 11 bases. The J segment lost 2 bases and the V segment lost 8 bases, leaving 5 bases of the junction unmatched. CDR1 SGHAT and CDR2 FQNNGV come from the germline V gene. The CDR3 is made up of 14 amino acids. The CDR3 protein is CASGMGQGAYEQYV. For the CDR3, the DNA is TGTGCCAGCGGGATGGGACAGGGGGCCTACGAGCAGTACGTC.

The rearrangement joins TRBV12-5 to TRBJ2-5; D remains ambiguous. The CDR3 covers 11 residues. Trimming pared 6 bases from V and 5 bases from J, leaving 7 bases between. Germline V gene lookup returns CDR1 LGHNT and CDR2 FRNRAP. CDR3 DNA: TGTGCTAGTGGGGGCGCCGAGACCCAGTACTTC. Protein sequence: CASGGAETQYF.

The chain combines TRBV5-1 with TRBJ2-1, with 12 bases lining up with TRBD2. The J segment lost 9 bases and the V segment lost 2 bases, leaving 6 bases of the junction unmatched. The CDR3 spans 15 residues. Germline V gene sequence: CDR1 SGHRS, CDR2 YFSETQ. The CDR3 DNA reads TGCGCCAGCAGCTTTCTAGCGGGAGGGCCCACTGAGCAGTTCTTC. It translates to CASSFLAGGPTEQFF.

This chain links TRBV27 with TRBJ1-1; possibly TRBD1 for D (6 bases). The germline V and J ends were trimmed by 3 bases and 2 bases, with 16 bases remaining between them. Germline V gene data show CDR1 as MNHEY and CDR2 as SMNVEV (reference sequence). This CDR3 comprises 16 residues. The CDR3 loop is CASSLLPGTSNTEAFF. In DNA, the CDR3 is TGTGCCAGCAGTTTGCTTCCCGGGACATCCAACACTGAAGCTTTCTTT.

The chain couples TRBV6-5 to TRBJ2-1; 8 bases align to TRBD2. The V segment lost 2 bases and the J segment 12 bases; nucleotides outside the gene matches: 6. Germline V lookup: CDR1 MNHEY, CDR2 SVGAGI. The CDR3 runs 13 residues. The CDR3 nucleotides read TGTGCCAGCAGTTACCTAACCGGGACTAGGCAGTTCTTC. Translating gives CASSYLTGTRQFF.

The DNA for the CDR3 is TGTGCCAGCAGCTTAGAGGGGAGGGATTCTAGCTACGAGCAGTACTTC. This sequence encodes CASSLEGRDSSYEQYF. The chain combines TRBV11-2 with TRBJ2-7; 7 bases align to TRBD2. The J segment lost 3 bases and the V segment lost 0 bases, leaving 8 bases of the junction unmatched. This CDR3 contains 16 residues. Germline-derived CDR1 and CDR2 are SGHAT and FQNNGV. The full variable domain, its missing parts supplied by reference TRBV11-2 and TRBJ2-7, is EAGVAQSPRYKIIEKRQSVAFWCNPISGHATLYWYQQILGQGPKLLIQFQNNGVVDDSQLPKDRFSAERLKGVDSTLKIQPAKLEDSAVYLCASSLEGRDSSYEQYFGPGTRLTVT.

The CDR3 DNA sequence: TGTGCCAGCAGCCGACAGGGAGATGAGCAGTTCTTC. Its translation is CASSRQGDEQFF. The chain joins TRBV5-4 to TRBJ2-1; TRBD1 agrees at 7 bases. Looked up from germline, CDR1 is SGHNT and CDR2 is YYREEE (reference sequence). This CDR3 is built from 12 residues. Trimming took 4 bases from V and 8 from J; bases not matched to a gene: 3.